This T cell receptor (beta chain) appears in the sequencing data of a study of T cells in Graves' hyperthyroidism and ophthalmopathy. Findings and limits, study-wide: A 13 V-J model separated ophthalmopathy from stable hyperthyroidism. The blood repertoire included most of the expanded thyroid clonotypes above 0.001.

Patients between 18 and 65 years old had hyperthyroidism, newly diagnosed and lasting under 2 months. A patient was excluded if there was uncontrolled infection, other autoimmune disease, pregnancy or lactation. RNA transcripts gave rise to amplified TCR beta CDR3 regions. A set of HTBI primers served as the primers for a first-round RT-PCR of the TCR CDR3. TCRdb redid the calling of the multiplex PCR reads with MiXCR, one entry per CDR3 protein. This repertoire shows nearly 750,000 distinct CDR3 sequences, 35% found once; its top ten account for less than 35%. This clonotype was recorded many times. Its target is not known. Trimming left V 4 bases short and J 7 bases short, with 10 bases between. Germline V gives CDR1 LNHDA, CDR2 SQIVND (reference sequence). The CDR3 spans 12 residues.

The sequence was collected from a woman in her 40s with Graves' hyperthyroidism. The sample consisted of blood. V is TRBV19 and J is TRBJ1-2; D perhaps matches TRBD1 (5 bases). The DNA for the CDR3 is TGTGCCAGTAGTACAATCGGGGGTGGCTACACCTTC. Translating gives CASSTIGGGYTF.